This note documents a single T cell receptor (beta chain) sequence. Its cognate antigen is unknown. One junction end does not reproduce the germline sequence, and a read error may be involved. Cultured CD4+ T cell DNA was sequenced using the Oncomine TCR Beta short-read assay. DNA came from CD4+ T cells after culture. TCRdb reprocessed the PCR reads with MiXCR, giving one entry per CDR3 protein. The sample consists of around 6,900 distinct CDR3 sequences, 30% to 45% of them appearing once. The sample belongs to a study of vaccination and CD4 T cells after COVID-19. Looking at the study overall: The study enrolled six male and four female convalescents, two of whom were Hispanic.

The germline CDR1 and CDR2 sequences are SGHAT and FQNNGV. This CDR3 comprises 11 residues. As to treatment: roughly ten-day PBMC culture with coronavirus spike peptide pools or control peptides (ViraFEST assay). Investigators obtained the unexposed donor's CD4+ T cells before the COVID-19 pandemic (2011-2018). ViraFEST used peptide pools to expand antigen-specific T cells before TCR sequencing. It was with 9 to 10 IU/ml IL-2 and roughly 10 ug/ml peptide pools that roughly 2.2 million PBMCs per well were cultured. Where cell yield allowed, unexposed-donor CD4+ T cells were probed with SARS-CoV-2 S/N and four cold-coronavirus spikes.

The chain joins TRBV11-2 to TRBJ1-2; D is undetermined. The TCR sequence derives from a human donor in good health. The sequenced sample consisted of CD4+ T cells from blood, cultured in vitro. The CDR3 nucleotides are TGTGCCAGCCGGCTCAACTATGGCCACACCTTC. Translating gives CASRLNYGHTF.